The clone carrying this T cell receptor (beta chain) was seen at least ten times. This sample was taken from a study of neurological immune-mediated disorders. For the study at large: Relapsing-remitting forms accounted for about 90% of the 34 multiple sclerosis patients and secondary progressive forms for 3.

MiXCR was run by TCRdb on the 5' RACE reads, yielding one entry per CDR3 protein. The sample carries 35,000 to 50,000 distinct CDR3 sequences, 2.5% recorded once. The receptor's source is a man in his forties or fifties with multiple sclerosis. Sequenced: PBMCs.

The DNA for the CDR3 is TGTGCCAGCAGCTTAGCGGGCGGGACAAAACAGCCCCAGCATTTT. Translation: CASSLAGGTKQPQHF. The rearrangement uses TRBV7-8 and TRBJ1-5; D is perhaps TRBD1 (6 bases). Trimming took off 0 bases at V and 7 bases at J, with 13 bases between the two ends. CDR1 and CDR2 from the germline V gene are SGHVS and FQNEAQ. This CDR3 comprises 15 residues.